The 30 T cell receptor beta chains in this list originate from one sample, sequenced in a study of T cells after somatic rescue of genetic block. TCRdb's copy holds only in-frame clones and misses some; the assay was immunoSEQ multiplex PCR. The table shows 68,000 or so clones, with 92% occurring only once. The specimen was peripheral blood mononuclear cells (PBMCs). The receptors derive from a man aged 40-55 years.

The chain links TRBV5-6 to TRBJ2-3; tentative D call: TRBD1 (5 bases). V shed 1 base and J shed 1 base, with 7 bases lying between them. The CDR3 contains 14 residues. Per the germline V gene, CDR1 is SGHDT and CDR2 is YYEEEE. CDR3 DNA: TGTGCCAGCAGCTTGAGGGGTGGCACAGATACGCAGTATTTT. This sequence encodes CASSLRGGTDTQYF.

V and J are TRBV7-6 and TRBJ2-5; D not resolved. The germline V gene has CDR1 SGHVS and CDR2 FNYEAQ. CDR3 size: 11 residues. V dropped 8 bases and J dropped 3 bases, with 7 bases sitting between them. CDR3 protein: CASAREETQYF. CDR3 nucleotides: TGTGCCAGCGCGAGAGAAGAGACCCAGTACTTC.

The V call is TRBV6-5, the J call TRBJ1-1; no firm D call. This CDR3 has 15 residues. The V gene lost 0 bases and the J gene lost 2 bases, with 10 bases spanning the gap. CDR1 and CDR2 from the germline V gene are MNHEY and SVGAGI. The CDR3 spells CASSYSRALNTEAFF. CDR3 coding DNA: TGTGCCAGCAGTTACTCCCGGGCCCTCAACACTGAAGCTTTCTTT.

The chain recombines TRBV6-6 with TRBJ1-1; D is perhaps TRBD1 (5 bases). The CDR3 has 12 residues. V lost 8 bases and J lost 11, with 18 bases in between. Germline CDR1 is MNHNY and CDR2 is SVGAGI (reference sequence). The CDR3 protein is CASSLQGTRAFF. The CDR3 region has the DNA TGTGCCAGCTCTTTACAAGGGACCCGGGCTTTCTTT.

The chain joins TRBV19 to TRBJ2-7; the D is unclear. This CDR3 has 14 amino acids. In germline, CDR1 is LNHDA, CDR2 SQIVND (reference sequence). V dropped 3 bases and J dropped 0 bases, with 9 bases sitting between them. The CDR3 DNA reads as TGTGCCAGTAGTATGAGGTGGAACTCCTACGAGCAGTACTTC. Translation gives CASSMRWNSYEQYF.

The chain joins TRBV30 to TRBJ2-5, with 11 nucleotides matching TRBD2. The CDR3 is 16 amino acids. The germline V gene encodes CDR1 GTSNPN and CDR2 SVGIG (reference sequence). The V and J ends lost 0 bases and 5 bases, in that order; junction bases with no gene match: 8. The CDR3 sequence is CAWSVRGLAGGETQYF. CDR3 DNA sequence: TGTGCCTGGAGTGTTAGAGGTCTAGCGGGGGGCGAGACCCAGTACTTC.

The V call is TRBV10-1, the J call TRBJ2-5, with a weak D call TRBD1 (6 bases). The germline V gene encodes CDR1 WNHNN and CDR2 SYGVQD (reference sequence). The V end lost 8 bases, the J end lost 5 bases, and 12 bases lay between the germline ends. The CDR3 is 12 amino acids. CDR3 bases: TGCGCCAGCTCGGACAGTTACGAGACCCAGTACTTC. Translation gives CASSDSYETQYF.

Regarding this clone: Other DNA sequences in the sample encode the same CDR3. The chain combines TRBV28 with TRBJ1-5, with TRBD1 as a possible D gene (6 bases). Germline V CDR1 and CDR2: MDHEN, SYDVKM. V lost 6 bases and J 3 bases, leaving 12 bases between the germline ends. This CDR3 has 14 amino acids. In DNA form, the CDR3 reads TGTGCCAGCAGCTTAGGGGGGATCAATCAGCCCCAGCATTTT. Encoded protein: CASSLGGINQPQHF. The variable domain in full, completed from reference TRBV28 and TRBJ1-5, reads DVKVTQSSRYLVKRTGEKVFLECVQDMDHENMFWYRQDPGLGLRLIYFSYDVKMKEKGDIPEGYSVSREKKERFSLILESASTNQTSMYLCASSLGGINQPQHFGDGTRLSIL.

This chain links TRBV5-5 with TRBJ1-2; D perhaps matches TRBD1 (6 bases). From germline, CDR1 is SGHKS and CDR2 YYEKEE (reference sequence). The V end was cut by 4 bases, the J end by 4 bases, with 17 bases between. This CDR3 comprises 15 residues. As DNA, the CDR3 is TGTGCCAGCAGCGAAGGGACAACTCTCTTCTATGGCTACACCTTC. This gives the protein CASSEGTTLFYGYTF.

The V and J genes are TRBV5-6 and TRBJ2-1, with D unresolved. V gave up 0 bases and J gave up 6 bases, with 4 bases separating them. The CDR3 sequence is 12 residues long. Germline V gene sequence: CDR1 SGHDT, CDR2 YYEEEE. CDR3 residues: CASSLVSNEQFF. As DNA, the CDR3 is TGTGCCAGCAGCTTGGTCAGCAATGAGCAGTTCTTC.

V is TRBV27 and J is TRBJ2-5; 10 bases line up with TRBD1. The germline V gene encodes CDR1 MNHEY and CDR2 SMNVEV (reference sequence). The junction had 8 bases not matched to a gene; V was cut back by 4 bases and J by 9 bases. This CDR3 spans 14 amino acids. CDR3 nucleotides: TGTGCCAGCAGTTATGGGACAGGGGCTCCGGCCCAGTACTTC. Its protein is CASSYGTGAPAQYF.

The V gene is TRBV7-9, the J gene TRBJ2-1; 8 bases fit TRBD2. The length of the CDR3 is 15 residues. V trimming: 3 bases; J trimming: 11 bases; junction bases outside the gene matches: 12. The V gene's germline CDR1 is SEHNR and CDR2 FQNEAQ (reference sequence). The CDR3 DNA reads TGTGCCAGCAGCTTTGTACTAGCGGCTACAATGCAGCAGTTCTTC. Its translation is CASSFVLAATMQQFF.

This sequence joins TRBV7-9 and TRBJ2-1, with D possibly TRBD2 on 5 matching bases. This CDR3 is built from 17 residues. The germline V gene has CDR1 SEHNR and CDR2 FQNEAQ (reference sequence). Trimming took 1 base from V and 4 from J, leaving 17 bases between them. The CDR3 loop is CASSLGARAAAYNEQFF. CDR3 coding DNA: TGTGCCAGCAGCTTAGGGGCCCGAGCGGCGGCTTACAATGAGCAGTTCTTC.

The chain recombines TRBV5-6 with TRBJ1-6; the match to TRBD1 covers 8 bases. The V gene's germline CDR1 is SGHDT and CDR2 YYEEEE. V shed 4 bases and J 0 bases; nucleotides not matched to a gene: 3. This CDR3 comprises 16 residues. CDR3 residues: CASSRTGSSYNSPLHF. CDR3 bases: TGTGCCAGCAGCAGGACAGGGAGCTCCTATAATTCACCCCTCCACTTT.

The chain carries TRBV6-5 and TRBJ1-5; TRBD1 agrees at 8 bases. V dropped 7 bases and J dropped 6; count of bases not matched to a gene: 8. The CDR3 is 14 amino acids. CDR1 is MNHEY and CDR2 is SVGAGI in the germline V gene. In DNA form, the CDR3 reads TGTGCCAGCAAAATCGGACAGGGCTCTCAGCCCCAGCATTTT. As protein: CASKIGQGSQPQHF.

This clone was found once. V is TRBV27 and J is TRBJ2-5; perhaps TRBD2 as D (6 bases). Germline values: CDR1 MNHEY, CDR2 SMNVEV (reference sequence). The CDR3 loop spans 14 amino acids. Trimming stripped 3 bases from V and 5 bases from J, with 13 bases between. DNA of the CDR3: TGTGCCAGCAGTTTCGGAGGGTATGGTGAGACCCAGTACTTC. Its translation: CASSFGGYGETQYF.

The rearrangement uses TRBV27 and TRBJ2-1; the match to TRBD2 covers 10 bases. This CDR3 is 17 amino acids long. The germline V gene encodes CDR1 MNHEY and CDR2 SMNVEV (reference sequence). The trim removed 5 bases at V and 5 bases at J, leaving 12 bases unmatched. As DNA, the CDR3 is TGTGCCAGCAGTCGCTCTCCCGGACTAGCGGAGAACAATGAGCAGTTCTTC. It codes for CASSRSPGLAENNEQFF.

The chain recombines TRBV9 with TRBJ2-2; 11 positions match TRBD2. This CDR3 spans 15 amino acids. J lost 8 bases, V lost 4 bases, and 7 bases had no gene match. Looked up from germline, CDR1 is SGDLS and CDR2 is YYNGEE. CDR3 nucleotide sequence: TGTGCCAGCAGCCCAACGCTAGCGGGAGGAGGGGAGCTGTTTTTT. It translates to CASSPTLAGGGELFF.

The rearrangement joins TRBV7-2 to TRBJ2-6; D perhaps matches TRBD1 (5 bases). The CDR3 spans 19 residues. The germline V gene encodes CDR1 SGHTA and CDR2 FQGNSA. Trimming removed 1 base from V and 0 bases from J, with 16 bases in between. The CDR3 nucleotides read TGTGCCAGCAGCTTAGTGTCGATGGCAGGGCCCTCTGGGGCCAACGTCCTGACTTTC. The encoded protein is CASSLVSMAGPSGANVLTF.

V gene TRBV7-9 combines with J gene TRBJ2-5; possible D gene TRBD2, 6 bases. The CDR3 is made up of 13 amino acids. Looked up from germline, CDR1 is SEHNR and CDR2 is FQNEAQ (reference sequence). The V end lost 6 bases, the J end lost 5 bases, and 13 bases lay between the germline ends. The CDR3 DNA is TGTGCCAGCAGACGCAGCGGGCTGGAGACCCAGTACTTC. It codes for CASRRSGLETQYF. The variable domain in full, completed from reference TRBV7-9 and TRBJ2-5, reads DTGVSQNPRHKITKRGQNVTFRCDPISEHNRLYWYRQTLGQGPEFLTYFQNEAQLEKSRLLSDRFSAERPKGSFSTLEIQRTEQGDSAMYLCASRRSGLETQYFGPGTRLLVL.

The CDR3 loop reads CASSWAQGRNEQFF. CDR3 DNA: TGCGCCAGCAGCTGGGCGCAGGGGAGGAATGAGCAGTTCTTC. The genes are TRBV5-1 and TRBJ2-1; D may be TRBD1 or TRBD2 (6 bases each). The CDR3 has 14 amino acids. Trimming removed 3 bases from V and 7 bases from J, with 14 bases in between. Germline assignment: CDR1 SGHRS and CDR2 YFSETQ.

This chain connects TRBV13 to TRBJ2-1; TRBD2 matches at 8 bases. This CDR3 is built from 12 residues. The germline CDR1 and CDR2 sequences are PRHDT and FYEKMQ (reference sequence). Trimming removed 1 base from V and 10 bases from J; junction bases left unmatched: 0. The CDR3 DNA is TGTGCCAGCAGCTTAGCTAGCGGGGAGCAGTTCTTC. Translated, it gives CASSLASGEQFF.

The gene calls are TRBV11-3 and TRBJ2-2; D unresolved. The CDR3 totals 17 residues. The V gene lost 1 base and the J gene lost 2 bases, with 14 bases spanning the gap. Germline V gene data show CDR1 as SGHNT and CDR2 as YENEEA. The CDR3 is CASSLVPPLSNTGELFF. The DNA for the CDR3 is TGTGCCAGCAGCTTAGTTCCACCCCTCAGCAACACCGGGGAGCTGTTTTTT. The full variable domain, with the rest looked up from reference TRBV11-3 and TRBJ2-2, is EAGVVQSPRYKIIEKKQPVAFWCNPISGHNTLYWYLQNLGQGPELLIRYENEEAVDDSQLPKDRFSAERLKGVDSTLKIQPAELGDSAVYLCASSLVPPLSNTGELFFGEGSRLTVL.

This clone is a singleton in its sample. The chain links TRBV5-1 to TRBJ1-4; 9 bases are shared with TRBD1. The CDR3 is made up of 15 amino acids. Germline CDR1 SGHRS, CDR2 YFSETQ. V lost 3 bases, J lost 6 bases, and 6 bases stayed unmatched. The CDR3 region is CASSSTGGAYEKLFF. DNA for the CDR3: TGCGCCAGCAGCTCAACAGGGGGCGCATATGAAAAACTGTTTTTT.

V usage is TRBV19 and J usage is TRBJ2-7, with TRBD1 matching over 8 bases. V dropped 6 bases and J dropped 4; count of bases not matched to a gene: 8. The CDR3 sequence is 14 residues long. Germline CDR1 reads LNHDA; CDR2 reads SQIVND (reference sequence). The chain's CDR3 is CASRSGQGPYEQYF. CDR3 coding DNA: TGTGCCAGTAGATCCGGACAGGGCCCGTACGAGCAGTACTTC. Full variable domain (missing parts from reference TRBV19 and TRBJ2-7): DGGITQSPKYLFRKEGQNVTLSCEQNLNHDAMYWYRQDPGQGLRLIYYSQIVNDFQKGDIAEGYSVSREKKESFPLTVTSAQKNPTAFYLCASRSGQGPYEQYFGPGTRLTVT.

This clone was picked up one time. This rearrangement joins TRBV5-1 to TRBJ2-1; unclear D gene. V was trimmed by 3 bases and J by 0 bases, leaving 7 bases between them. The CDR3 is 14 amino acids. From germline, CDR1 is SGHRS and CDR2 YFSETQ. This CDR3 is CASSSLGSYNEQFF. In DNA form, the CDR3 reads TGCGCCAGCAGCTCCCTCGGCTCCTACAATGAGCAGTTCTTC.

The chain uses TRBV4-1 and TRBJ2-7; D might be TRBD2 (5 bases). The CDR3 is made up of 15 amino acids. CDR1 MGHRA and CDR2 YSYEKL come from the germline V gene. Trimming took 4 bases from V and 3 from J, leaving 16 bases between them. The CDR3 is CASSPSLAGNYEQYF. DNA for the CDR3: TGCGCCAGCAGCCCGTCACTCGCCGGGAACTACGAGCAGTACTTC.

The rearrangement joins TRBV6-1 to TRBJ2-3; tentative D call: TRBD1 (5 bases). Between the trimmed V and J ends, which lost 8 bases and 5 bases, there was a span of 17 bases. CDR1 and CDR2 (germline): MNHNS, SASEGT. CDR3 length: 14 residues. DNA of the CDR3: TGTGCCAGCCTTCACTCCCAAAGGGGAGATACGCAGTATTTT. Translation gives CASLHSQRGDTQYF.

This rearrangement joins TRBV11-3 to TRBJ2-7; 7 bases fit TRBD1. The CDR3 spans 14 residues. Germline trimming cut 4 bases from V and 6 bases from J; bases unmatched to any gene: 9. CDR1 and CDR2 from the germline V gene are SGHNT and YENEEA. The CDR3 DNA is TGTGCCAGCAGCTCAGGATTTGGGGACAGCGAGCAGTACTTC. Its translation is CASSSGFGDSEQYF.

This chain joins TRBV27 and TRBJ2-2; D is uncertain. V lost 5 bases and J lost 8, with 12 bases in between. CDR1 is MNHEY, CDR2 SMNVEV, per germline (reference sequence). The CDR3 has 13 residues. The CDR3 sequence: CASSHFLGGELFF. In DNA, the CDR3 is TGTGCCAGCAGTCACTTCCTAGGGGGGGAGCTGTTTTTT.